This entry lists 30 T cell receptor beta chains sequenced from one sample in a study of T cells in localized non-small cell lung cancer. Sequencing used immunoSEQ multiplex PCR; TCRdb keeps in-frame clones, though not all of them. The sample lists 50,000 to 60,000 clones, about three quarters occurring once. The specimen was PBMCs, collected before any cancer treatment. The receptors shown here come from a woman aged 40-69 years with stage II lung adenocarcinoma.

The V and J genes are TRBV7-8 and TRBJ2-1; 9 bases agree with TRBD2. This CDR3 contains 13 residues. With V trimmed by 3 bases and J by 7 bases, 1 base remained unmatched. In germline, CDR1 is SGHVS, CDR2 FQNEAQ. The CDR3 protein is CASSFSGGNEQFF. The CDR3 bases are TGTGCCAGCAGCTTTAGCGGGGGTAATGAGCAGTTCTTC.

V is TRBV7-9 and J is TRBJ2-3; 10 nucleotides agree with TRBD1. V trimming: 4 bases; J trimming: 5 bases; junction bases outside the gene matches: 9. Germline-derived CDR1 and CDR2 are SEHNR and FQNEAQ (reference sequence). The CDR3 covers 16 residues. The CDR3 nucleotides are TGTGCCAGCAGCTCATGGGGGACAGGGGCGGAAGATACGCAGTATTTT. Protein: CASSSWGTGAEDTQYF. The variable domain in full, completed from reference TRBV7-9 and TRBJ2-3, reads DTGVSQNPRHKITKRGQNVTFRCDPISEHNRLYWYRQTLGQGPEFLTYFQNEAQLEKSRLLSDRFSAERPKGSFSTLEIQRTEQGDSAMYLCASSSWGTGAEDTQYFGPGTRLTVL.

V is TRBV30 and J is TRBJ1-5; 7 bases align to TRBD1. Germline trimming cut 0 bases from V and 5 bases from J; bases unmatched to any gene: 10. The CDR3 is 16 residues long. Germline V lookup: CDR1 GTSNPN, CDR2 SVGIG (reference sequence). The DNA of the CDR3 is TGTGCCTGGAGTGTACAGAGAGGGGGCCCCCATCAGCCCCAGCATTTT. It codes for CAWSVQRGGPHQPQHF.

V and J are TRBV6-6 and TRBJ2-1, with 11 bases aligning to TRBD1. The ends lost 7 bases at V and 13 bases at J; junction bases unmatched: 9. Looked up from germline, CDR1 is MNHNY and CDR2 is SVGAGI (reference sequence). The CDR3 contains 13 residues. The CDR3: CASTKSDRGPQFF. The CDR3 nucleotides read TGTGCCAGCACCAAGTCGGACAGGGGGCCACAGTTCTTC.

The chain is built from TRBV9 and TRBJ1-1; 8 bases are shared with TRBD1. CDR3 length equals 16 residues. Germline loops: CDR1 SGDLS, CDR2 YYNGEE. V shed 4 bases and J 4 bases; nucleotides not matched to a gene: 12. In DNA, the CDR3 is TGTGCCAGCAGCCCGGACAGGGTTCACTACGGCACTGAAGCTTTCTTT. Amino acids: CASSPDRVHYGTEAFF.

The chain couples TRBV5-6 to TRBJ2-7; D uncertain. Looked up from germline, CDR1 is SGHDT and CDR2 is YYEEEE. V was pared by 1 base and J by 3 bases, with 5 bases between. The CDR3 runs 12 residues. CDR3 loop: CASSLKRYEQYF. The CDR3 DNA is TGTGCCAGCAGCTTGAAGCGCTACGAGCAGTACTTC.

V and J are TRBV28 and TRBJ1-4; D is unclear. Germline CDR1 and CDR2: MDHEN and SYDVKM. V lost 4 bases and J 8 bases, leaving 8 bases between the germline ends. CDR3 length: 12 amino acids. In DNA, the CDR3 is TGTGCCAGCAGTTCCCCATCCGAAAAACTGTTTTTT. Amino acid sequence: CASSSPSEKLFF.

The chain recombines TRBV5-1 with TRBJ1-1; 8 bases line up with TRBD1. CDR3 length: 15 residues. From germline, CDR1 is SGHRS and CDR2 YFSETQ. V lost 5 bases and J lost 2; bases outside the gene matches: 8. The CDR3 nucleotides are TGCGCCAGCAGGCGGAACGGACAGGGTAACACTGAAGCTTTCTTT. Amino acids: CASRRNGQGNTEAFF.

V usage is TRBV29-1 and J usage is TRBJ1-2, with TRBD1 matching 9 bases. CDR1 is SQVTM and CDR2 is ANQGSEA in the germline V gene. The J segment lost 4 bases and the V segment lost 5 bases, leaving 11 bases of the junction unmatched. The CDR3 contains 15 residues. The CDR3 DNA follows: TGCAGCGTTTCGGGACAGGGATCCACCTTCTATGGCTACACCTTC. It codes for CSVSGQGSTFYGYTF.

V is TRBV6-5 and J is TRBJ2-7; 9 bases map to TRBD1. This CDR3 is built from 13 residues. Trimming at V came to 2 bases and at J to 7 bases, leaving 3 bases not matched to a gene. Per the germline V gene, CDR1 is MNHEY and CDR2 is SVGAGI. CDR3 protein: CASSYGTGREQYF. DNA of the CDR3: TGTGCCAGCAGTTACGGGACAGGGCGAGAGCAGTACTTC.

This clone turned up a few times. This rearrangement joins TRBV19 to TRBJ2-1, with a tentative D call TRBD1 (5 bases). Between the trimmed V and J ends, which lost 5 bases and 5 bases, there was a span of 10 bases. Germline V CDR1 and CDR2: LNHDA, SQIVND (reference sequence). This CDR3 has 13 amino acids. The CDR3 coding sequence is TGTGCCAGTAGTGTTGGGGCCCACAATGAGCAGTTCTTC. Protein: CASSVGAHNEQFF.

This clone was seen a handful of times. This chain uses TRBV5-1 with TRBJ2-7, with TRBD2 matching 11 bases. The CDR3 sequence is 15 residues long. Germline-derived CDR1 and CDR2 are SGHRS and YFSETQ. J lost 7 bases, V lost 4 bases, and 10 bases had no gene match. The CDR3 is CASSGSTSGGMEQYF. The CDR3 DNA follows: TGCGCCAGCAGCGGGAGTACTAGCGGGGGAATGGAGCAGTACTTC.

The chain couples TRBV19 to TRBJ1-6; D gene ambiguous. The CDR3 has 15 residues. Germline V gene sequence: CDR1 LNHDA, CDR2 SQIVND (reference sequence). The V and J ends lost 2 bases and 10 bases respectively, with 15 bases between them. The CDR3 spells CASSIRTEPRSPLHF. The CDR3 region has the DNA TGTGCCAGTAGTATAAGGACGGAACCGCGATCACCCCTCCACTTT.

The chain couples TRBV11-3 to TRBJ2-3; 7 bases are shared with TRBD2. V lost 2 bases to trimming and J lost 2 bases; unmatched junction nucleotides: 4. The CDR3 runs 15 residues. Germline V gene data show CDR1 as SGHNT and CDR2 as YENEEA. The CDR3 spells CASSLSGDPTDTQYF. Here the CDR3 DNA reads TGTGCCAGCAGCTTAAGCGGGGACCCCACAGATACGCAGTATTTT.

V is TRBV18 and J is TRBJ2-2; TRBD2 is a possible D gene (6 bases). This CDR3 is 15 amino acids long. Germline CDR1 reads KGHSH; CDR2 reads LQKENI. Deletions cut 4 bases from V and 1 base from J, with 10 bases between. The CDR3 spells CASSRREGNTGELFF. DNA of the CDR3: TGTGCCAGCTCACGGCGGGAAGGGAACACCGGGGAGCTGTTTTTT.

The count of this clone is one. The chain links TRBV30 to TRBJ1-2; D remains ambiguous. The CDR3 runs 10 residues. V lost 4 bases and J lost 2, with 2 bases in between. CDR1 and CDR2 (germline): GTSNPN, SVGIG (reference sequence). The DNA of the CDR3 is TGTGCCTGGAAGAACTATGGCTACACCTTC. As protein: CAWKNYGYTF.

This clone was recorded only once. V and J are TRBV6-1 and TRBJ2-7; the D is unclear. The CDR3 covers 14 residues. The germline CDR1 and CDR2 sequences are MNHNS and SASEGT. With 2 bases removed from V and 0 bases from J, the gap between germline ends came to 8 bases. The CDR3 reads CASSEYITSYEQYF. The DNA of the CDR3 is TGTGCCAGCAGTGAATACATCACCTCCTACGAGCAGTACTTC.

The V gene is TRBV6-6, the J gene TRBJ1-1; weak D call: TRBD1 (6 bases). Germline CDR1 and CDR2: MNHNY and SVGAGI (reference sequence). The germline V and J ends were trimmed by 5 bases and 4 bases, with 11 bases remaining between them. The CDR3 has 13 residues. CDR3 sequence (DNA): TGTGCCAGCAGTAACGAACAGGGCACTGAAGCTTTCTTT. It translates to CASSNEQGTEAFF.

This clone was found a few times. The chain combines TRBV5-1 with TRBJ1-5; TRBD1 agrees at 8 bases. This CDR3 has 15 residues. CDR1 and CDR2 (germline): SGHRS, YFSETQ. The V segment lost 5 bases and the J segment 3 bases; nucleotides outside the gene matches: 7. The DNA for the CDR3 is TGCGCCAGCAGTCAGGGGGCCGGGGCCAATCAGCCCCAGCATTTT. Amino acids: CASSQGAGANQPQHF.

This clone was detected many times. The V call is TRBV30, the J call TRBJ1-5; D call uncertain. Germline V gene lookup returns CDR1 GTSNPN and CDR2 SVGIG (reference sequence). Trimming shortened V by 0 bases and J by 1 base, and 4 bases separated the two germline ends. The CDR3 loop spans 13 amino acids. DNA for the CDR3: TGTGCCTGGAGTGTAATCAGCAATCAGCCCCAGCATTTT. It translates to CAWSVISNQPQHF.

The chain joins TRBV6-6 to TRBJ2-3; unclear D gene. In germline, CDR1 is MNHNY, CDR2 SVGAGI (reference sequence). There are 11 residues in the CDR3. Trimming stripped 6 bases from V and 2 bases from J, with 3 bases between. The CDR3 region is CASRTTDTQYF. The CDR3 region has the DNA TGTGCCAGCAGGACCACAGATACGCAGTATTTT.

This chain uses TRBV28 with TRBJ2-7, with a tentative D call TRBD1 (5 bases). The ends were cut back, 1 base at V and 5 bases at J, with 15 bases in the middle. The CDR3 runs 15 residues. Germline V gene lookup returns CDR1 MDHEN and CDR2 SYDVKM. The CDR3 coding sequence is TGTGCCAGCAGTTTATACTCAGGGAACAGCGACGAGCAGTACTTC. Its protein is CASSLYSGNSDEQYF. Full variable domain (rest looked up from reference TRBV28 and TRBJ2-7): DVKVTQSSRYLVKRTGEKVFLECVQDMDHENMFWYRQDPGLGLRLIYFSYDVKMKEKGDIPEGYSVSREKKERFSLILESASTNQTSMYLCASSLYSGNSDEQYFGPGTRLTVT.

The rearrangement links TRBV2 to TRBJ2-7; D is uncertain. Germline V CDR1 and CDR2: SNHLY, FYNNEI. Trimming removed 8 bases at V and 1 base at J, with 6 bases between. The CDR3 is 11 amino acids. CDR3: CASRRSYEQYF. CDR3 DNA: TGTGCCAGCCGCCGGTCCTACGAGCAGTACTTC.

V usage is TRBV11-2 and J usage is TRBJ2-5, with TRBD1 identical over 10 bases. CDR3 length: 14 amino acids. CDR1 is SGHAT, CDR2 FQNNGV, per germline. Trimming removed 5 bases from V and 5 bases from J; junction bases left unmatched: 5. CDR3 sequence (DNA): TGTGCCAGCAGCCCAGACAGGGGGCCTGAGACCCAGTACTTC. This gives the protein CASSPDRGPETQYF.

J is TRBJ2-2 and V is TRBV29-1, with TRBD1 matching over 10 bases. This CDR3 has 17 residues. Trimming removed 5 bases from V and 5 bases from J; junction bases left unmatched: 14. Germline values: CDR1 SQVTM, CDR2 ANQGSEA. CDR3 sequence reads: CSVLEWGRDRGTGELFF. The CDR3 bases are TGCAGCGTTTTAGAATGGGGCCGGGACAGGGGAACCGGGGAGCTGTTTTTT.

The chain combines TRBV13 with TRBJ1-3, with D hard to call. The CDR3 is made up of 15 amino acids. Trimming cost V 0 bases and J 4 bases, with 10 bases left between them. Per the germline V gene, CDR1 is PRHDT and CDR2 is FYEKMQ (reference sequence). CDR3 coding DNA: TGTGCCAGCAGCTTAGGAGGGAAAGGCGGAAACACCATATATTTT. Translation gives CASSLGGKGGNTIYF.

This clone was observed a single time. The chain is built from TRBV6-1 and TRBJ2-7, with 10 bases identical to TRBD1. Losses at the gene ends were 2 bases for V and 4 bases for J; bases not matched to a gene: 5. CDR3 length: 15 amino acids. Germline CDR1 MNHNS, CDR2 SASEGT. The CDR3 region is CASSELTGGKYEQYF. Here the CDR3 DNA reads TGTGCCAGCAGTGAATTGACAGGGGGCAAGTACGAGCAGTACTTC.

The chain joins TRBV5-8 to TRBJ1-5, with D unclear. V was clipped by 4 bases and J by 1 base, with 15 bases between them. The CDR3 contains 16 residues. In germline, CDR1 is SGHTS, CDR2 YDEGEE. The CDR3 spells CASSRTGRSSNQPQHF. CDR3 coding DNA: TGTGCCAGCAGCCGTACGGGCAGGAGCAGCAATCAGCCCCAGCATTTT.

The gene calls are TRBV28 and TRBJ1-2; the D is unclear. The germline V and J ends were trimmed by 5 bases and 5 bases, with 12 bases remaining between them. The germline V gene has CDR1 MDHEN and CDR2 SYDVKM. The CDR3 is 13 amino acids. In nucleotides, the CDR3 is TGTGCCAGCAGTCAACACGGGCCTTATGGCTACACCTTC. This encodes CASSQHGPYGYTF.

V gene TRBV19 combines with J gene TRBJ1-5, with D possibly TRBD1 on 5 matching bases. From germline, CDR1 is LNHDA and CDR2 SQIVND (reference sequence). The CDR3 sequence is 17 residues long. V lost 3 bases to trimming and J lost 2 bases, with 17 bases between them. The CDR3 DNA reads TGTGCCAGTAGTATCCTTCCTCAGGGAAGCGGCAATCAGCCCCAGCATTTT. Translating gives CASSILPQGSGNQPQHF.